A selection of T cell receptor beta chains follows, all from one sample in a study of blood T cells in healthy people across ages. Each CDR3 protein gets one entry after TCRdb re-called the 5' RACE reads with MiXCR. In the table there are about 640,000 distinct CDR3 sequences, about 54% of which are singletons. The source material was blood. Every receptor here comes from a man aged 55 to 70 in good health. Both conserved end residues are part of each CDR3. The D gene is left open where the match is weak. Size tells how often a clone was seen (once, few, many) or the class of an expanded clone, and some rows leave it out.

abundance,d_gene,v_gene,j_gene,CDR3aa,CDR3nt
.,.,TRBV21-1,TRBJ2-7,CASSRTGRSGQDYEQYF,TGTGCCAGCAGCCGTACCGGCCGATCGGGGCAGGACTACGAGCAGTACTTC
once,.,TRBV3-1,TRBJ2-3,CASSQDVAQYF,TGTGCCAGCAGCCAGGACGTAGCGCAGTATTTT
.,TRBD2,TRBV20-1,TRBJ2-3,CSAPPLAGAGDTQYF,TGCAGTGCTCCCCCCCTAGCGGGGGCGGGGGATACGCAGTATTTT
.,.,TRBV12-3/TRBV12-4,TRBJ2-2,CASSRDTGELFF,TGTGCCAGCAGTCGGGACACCGGGGAGCTGTTTTTT
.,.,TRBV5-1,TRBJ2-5,CASSWRDSQETQYF,TGCGCCAGCAGCTGGCGGGACAGTCAAGAGACCCAGTACTTC
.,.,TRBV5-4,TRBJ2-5,CASSQGWGASQETQYF,TGTGCCAGCAGCCAAGGGTGGGGGGCTTCGCAAGAGACCCAGTACTTC
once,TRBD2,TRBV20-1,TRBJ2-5,CSAAPTSGGFGTQYF,TGCAGTGCTGCCCCGACTAGCGGGGGGTTTGGGACCCAGTACTTC
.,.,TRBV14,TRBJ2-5,CASSQNGETQYF,TGTGCCAGCAGCCAAAATGGAGAGACCCAGTACTTC
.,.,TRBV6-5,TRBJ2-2,CASSLIGRGVTTGELFF,TGTGCCAGCAGTTTAATCGGCAGGGGGGTGACCACCGGGGAGCTGTTTTTT
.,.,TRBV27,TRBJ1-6,CASTYRRGNSPLHF,TGTGCCAGCACTTACCGCCGGGGTAATTCACCCCTCCACTTT
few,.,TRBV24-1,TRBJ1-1,CATRIEAFF,TGTGCCACCCGGATTGAGGCTTTCTTT
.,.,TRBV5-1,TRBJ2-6,CASSFQATGANVLTF,TGCGCCAGCAGCTTTCAGGCTACTGGGGCCAACGTCCTGACTTTC
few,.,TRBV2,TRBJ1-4,CASSVFSGQGDGKLFF,.
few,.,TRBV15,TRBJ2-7,CATSRGSGTLREQYF,TGTGCCACCAGCAGAGGATCCGGGACACTGCGAGAGCAGTACTTC
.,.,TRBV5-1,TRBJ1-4,CASSLAGEANEKLFF,TGCGCCAGCAGCTTGGCGGGGGAGGCTAATGAAAAACTGTTTTTT
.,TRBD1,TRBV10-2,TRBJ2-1,CARTGAPHNEQFF,TGCGCCAGAACAGGGGCCCCACACAATGAGCAGTTCTTC
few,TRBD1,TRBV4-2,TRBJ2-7,CASSQVTGGSEQYF,TGTGCCAGCAGCCAAGTAACAGGGGGCAGCGAGCAGTACTTC
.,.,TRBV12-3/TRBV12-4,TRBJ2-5,CASVQRGTQYF,TGTGCCAGCGTTCAGCGTGGGACCCAGTACTTC
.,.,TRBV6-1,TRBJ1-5,CASRRWGTGPAGSSQPQHF,TGTGCCAGCAGACGATGGGGGACCGGACCGGCGGGGTCGTCTCAGCCCCAGCATTTT
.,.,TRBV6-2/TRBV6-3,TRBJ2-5,CASSYSEFQETQYF,TGTGCCAGCAGTTACTCGGAATTCCAAGAGACCCAGTACTTC